These 18 T cell receptor beta chains were sequenced from one sample in a study of OX40 agonist ivuxolimab in advanced cancers. The protocol was immunoSEQ multiplex PCR, while the TCRdb copy is restricted to in-frame clones and leaves out a portion. The table shows about 12,000 clones, with about 81% occurring only once. This specimen consisted of CD4+ or CD8+ T cells sorted from blood, obtained in a trial of the OX40 agonist ivuxolimab. The receptors shown here come from an adult with an advanced solid tumor such as melanoma, head and neck, liver or kidney cancer.

The chain uses TRBV4-3 and TRBJ2-1; 9 bases match TRBD2. V shed 4 bases and J 4 bases; nucleotides not matched to a gene: 8. Germline V gene sequence: CDR1 LGHNA, CDR2 YSLEER. This CDR3 comprises 16 residues. The CDR3 loop is CASSRSTSGDYNEQFF. DNA of the CDR3: TGCGCCAGCAGCCGATCGACTAGCGGAGATTACAATGAGCAGTTCTTC.

This chain joins TRBV29-1 and TRBJ2-1, with TRBD1 matching 7 bases. J lost 3 bases, V lost 6 bases, and 5 bases had no gene match. The germline CDR1 and CDR2 sequences are SQVTM and ANQGSEA. This CDR3 spans 13 amino acids. The DNA of the CDR3 is TGCAGCGTCGACAGGGCAGACTACAATGAGCAGTTCTTC. Translation: CSVDRADYNEQFF.

This chain joins TRBV7-9 and TRBJ1-5; D gene uncertain. V was trimmed by 5 bases and J by 6 bases, leaving 14 bases between them. This CDR3 comprises 14 residues. Germline CDR1 is SEHNR and CDR2 is FQNEAQ (reference sequence). CDR3 loop: CASSPGGFIQPQHF. CDR3 nucleotides: TGTGCCAGCAGCCCCGGAGGGTTCATTCAGCCCCAGCATTTT.

This clone was seen a few times. The CDR3 nucleotides read TGCGCCAGCAGCCAAGATCAGGGCAGGGGGCGCAGAGATACGCAGTATTTT. Translated, it gives CASSQDQGRGRRDTQYF. The V and J genes are TRBV4-1 and TRBJ2-3; 8 bases fit TRBD1. CDR3 length: 17 amino acids. V lost 0 bases to trimming and J lost 5 bases; unmatched junction nucleotides: 10. Germline-derived CDR1 and CDR2 are MGHRA and YSYEKL.

The chain uses TRBV5-6 and TRBJ2-3; TRBD2 aligns across 12 bases. The V gene's germline CDR1 is SGHDT and CDR2 YYEEEE. The junction had 5 bases not matched to a gene; V was cut back by 3 bases and J by 3 bases. CDR3 size: 16 residues. The CDR3 nucleotides are TGTGCCAGCAGCTGGGCGACTAGCGGGAGAACAGATACGCAGTATTTT. Its protein is CASSWATSGRTDTQYF.

The J gene is TRBJ2-2, the V gene TRBV7-2; D is undetermined. V was cut by 6 bases and J by 4 bases, with 9 bases left in between. Germline V gene lookup returns CDR1 SGHTA and CDR2 FQGNSA. The CDR3 covers 13 residues. The CDR3 region has the DNA TGTGCCAGCAGGACCGGTGGCACCGGGGAGCTGTTTTTT. Encoded protein: CASRTGGTGELFF.

The V and J genes are TRBV9 and TRBJ1-4; D gene ambiguous. V shed 3 bases and J shed 6 bases, with 15 bases lying between them. This CDR3 spans 15 amino acids. Germline V CDR1 and CDR2: SGDLS, YYNGEE. CDR3 loop: CASSGGLSRYEKLFF. The CDR3 DNA follows: TGTGCCAGCAGCGGCGGCCTTTCCCGGTATGAAAAACTGTTTTTT.

The gene calls are TRBV4-1 and TRBJ2-3; no reliable D call. The germline V gene encodes CDR1 MGHRA and CDR2 YSYEKL. The CDR3 loop spans 12 amino acids. Trimming cost V 2 bases and J 5 bases, with 5 bases left between them. This CDR3 is CASSQPGDTQYF. Here the CDR3 DNA reads TGCGCCAGCAGCCAACCCGGAGATACGCAGTATTTT.

The chain uses TRBV28 and TRBJ2-1, with 9 bases matching TRBD2. The J segment lost 3 bases and the V segment lost 2 bases, leaving 2 bases of the junction unmatched. Germline V gene data show CDR1 as MDHEN and CDR2 as SYDVKM. There are 15 residues in the CDR3. The CDR3 here is CASSLAGGIYNEQFF. The CDR3 DNA reads TGTGCCAGCAGTTTAGCGGGAGGGATCTACAATGAGCAGTTCTTC.

The chain employs TRBV7-9 and TRBJ1-2; 9 nucleotides agree with TRBD1. Germline CDR1 and CDR2: SEHNR and FQNEAQ (reference sequence). The V gene end was trimmed by 5 bases and the J gene end by 4 bases; junction bases not matched to a gene: 8. The CDR3 has 15 residues. CDR3 sequence reads: CASSPTGGRGYGYTF. The CDR3 DNA sequence: TGTGCCAGCAGCCCGACAGGGGGTCGAGGCTATGGCTACACCTTC.

CDR3 protein: CAITRAVGETQYF. The CDR3 region has the DNA TGTGCCATCACCAGAGCGGTGGGGGAGACCCAGTACTTC. The chain carries TRBV10-3 and TRBJ2-5; tentative D call: TRBD2 (5 bases). Trimming stripped 7 bases from V and 5 bases from J, with 14 bases between. CDR3 length equals 13 residues. Germline V CDR1 and CDR2: ENHRY, SYGVKD.

The chain has TRBV9 and TRBJ2-1; weak D call: TRBD2 (7 bases). This CDR3 is built from 16 residues. The germline gives CDR1 SGDLS, CDR2 YYNGEE. Trimming shortened V by 4 bases and J by 3 bases, and 17 bases separated the two germline ends. The DNA for the CDR3 is TGTGCCAGCAGCTCTAGAGGCGGGGGCGTCTACAATGAGCAGTTCTTC. It yields the protein CASSSRGGGVYNEQFF.

The rearrangement uses TRBV9 and TRBJ2-2; 8 nucleotides match TRBD2. This CDR3 contains 18 residues. V shed 6 bases, J shed 1 base, and the junction held 14 bases outside the gene matches. Germline CDR1 SGDLS, CDR2 YYNGEE. The CDR3, as DNA: TGTGCCAGCATCCACCCTAGCCGGGAGGGGGGGAACACCGGGGAGCTGTTTTTT. Translating it yields CASIHPSREGGNTGELFF.

This chain joins TRBV28 and TRBJ2-7, with 8 positions matching TRBD2. J lost 5 bases, V lost 1 base, and 10 bases had no gene match. The germline CDR1 and CDR2 sequences are MDHEN and SYDVKM. CDR3 size: 16 residues. CDR3 loop: CASSLFLAGLRDEQYF. In DNA form, the CDR3 reads TGTGCCAGCAGTTTATTTTTAGCGGGGCTGAGGGACGAGCAGTACTTC.

This rearrangement joins TRBV10-3 to TRBJ2-3; 8 nucleotides line up with TRBD1. The length of the CDR3 is 15 residues. V lost 0 bases and J lost 5; bases outside the gene matches: 4. The germline V gene encodes CDR1 ENHRY and CDR2 SYGVKD. The CDR3 DNA sequence: TGTGCCATCAGTGAGTCCACAGGGGGGATAGATACGCAGTATTTT. Protein product: CAISESTGGIDTQYF.

This clone is judged medium-sized. The chain carries TRBV12-5 and TRBJ2-3; 9 bases agree with TRBD2. CDR3 length equals 15 residues. The germline V gene encodes CDR1 LGHNT and CDR2 FRNRAP. The J segment lost 6 bases and the V segment lost 9 bases, leaving 13 bases of the junction unmatched. The CDR3 DNA sequence: TGTGCTAGCCTCACGGTAGCGGGGGTCTGCGATACGCAGTATTTT. Residues: CASLTVAGVCDTQYF.

The chain combines TRBV4-1 with TRBJ2-1, with 8 bases that match TRBD2. The CDR3 is 15 amino acids. The junction had 7 bases not matched to a gene; V was cut back by 2 bases and J by 7 bases. The germline V gene has CDR1 MGHRA and CDR2 YSYEKL. DNA of the CDR3: TGCGCCAGCAGCCAAAGCGGGAGCGTTGTGAATGAGCAGTTCTTC. This gives the protein CASSQSGSVVNEQFF.

V and J are TRBV7-9 and TRBJ2-3; 8 bases map to TRBD2. V shed 5 bases, J shed 4 bases, and the junction held 14 bases outside the gene matches. Looked up from germline, CDR1 is SEHNR and CDR2 is FQNEAQ (reference sequence). The CDR3 sequence is 17 residues long. CDR3 in amino acids: CASSPPLAGGPADTQYF. As DNA, the CDR3 is TGTGCCAGCAGCCCTCCCTTGGCGGGAGGTCCTGCAGATACGCAGTATTTT. Full variable domain (missing parts from reference TRBV7-9 and TRBJ2-3): DTGVSQNPRHKITKRGQNVTFRCDPISEHNRLYWYRQTLGQGPEFLTYFQNEAQLEKSRLLSDRFSAERPKGSFSTLEIQRTEQGDSAMYLCASSPPLAGGPADTQYFGPGTRLTVL.